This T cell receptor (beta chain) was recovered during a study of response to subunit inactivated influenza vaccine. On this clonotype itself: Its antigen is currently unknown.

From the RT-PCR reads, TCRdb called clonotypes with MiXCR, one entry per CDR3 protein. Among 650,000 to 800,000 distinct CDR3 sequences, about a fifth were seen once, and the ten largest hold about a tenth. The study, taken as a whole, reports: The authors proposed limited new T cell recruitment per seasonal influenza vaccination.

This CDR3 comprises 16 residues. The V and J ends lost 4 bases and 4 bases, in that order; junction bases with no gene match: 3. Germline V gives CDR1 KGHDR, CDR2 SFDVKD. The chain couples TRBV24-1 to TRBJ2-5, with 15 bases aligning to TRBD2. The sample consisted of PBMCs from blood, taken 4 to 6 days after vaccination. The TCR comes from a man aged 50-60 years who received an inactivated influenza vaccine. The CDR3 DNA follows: TGTGCCACCAGTGACCAGGGACTAGCGGGAGGAGAGACCCAGTACTTC. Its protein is CATSDQGLAGGETQYF.